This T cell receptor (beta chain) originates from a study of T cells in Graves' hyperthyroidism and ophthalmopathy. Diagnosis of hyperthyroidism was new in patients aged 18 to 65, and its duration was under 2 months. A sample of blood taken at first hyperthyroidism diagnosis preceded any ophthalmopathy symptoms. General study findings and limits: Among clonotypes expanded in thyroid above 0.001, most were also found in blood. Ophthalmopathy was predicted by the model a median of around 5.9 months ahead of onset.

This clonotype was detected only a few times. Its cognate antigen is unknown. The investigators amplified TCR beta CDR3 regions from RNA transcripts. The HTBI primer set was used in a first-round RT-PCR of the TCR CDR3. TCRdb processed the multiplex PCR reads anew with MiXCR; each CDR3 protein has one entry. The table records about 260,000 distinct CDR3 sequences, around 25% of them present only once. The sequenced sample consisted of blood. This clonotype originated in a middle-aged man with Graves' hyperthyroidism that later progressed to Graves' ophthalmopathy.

The CDR3 is CASMVATGELFF. The CDR3 DNA reads TGTGCCAGTATGGTAGCGACCGGGGAGCTGTTTTTT. The chain recombines TRBV19 with TRBJ2-2, with D possibly matching TRBD2 (5 bases). V lost 7 bases and J lost 5, with 8 bases in between. The CDR3 has 12 amino acids. Germline CDR1 reads LNHDA; CDR2 reads SQIVND (reference sequence). Full variable domain (remainder filled in from reference TRBV19 and TRBJ2-2): DGGITQSPKYLFRKEGQNVTLSCEQNLNHDAMYWYRQDPGQGLRLIYYSQIVNDFQKGDIAEGYSVSREKKESFPLTVTSAQKNPTAFYLCASMVATGELFFGEGSRLTVL.